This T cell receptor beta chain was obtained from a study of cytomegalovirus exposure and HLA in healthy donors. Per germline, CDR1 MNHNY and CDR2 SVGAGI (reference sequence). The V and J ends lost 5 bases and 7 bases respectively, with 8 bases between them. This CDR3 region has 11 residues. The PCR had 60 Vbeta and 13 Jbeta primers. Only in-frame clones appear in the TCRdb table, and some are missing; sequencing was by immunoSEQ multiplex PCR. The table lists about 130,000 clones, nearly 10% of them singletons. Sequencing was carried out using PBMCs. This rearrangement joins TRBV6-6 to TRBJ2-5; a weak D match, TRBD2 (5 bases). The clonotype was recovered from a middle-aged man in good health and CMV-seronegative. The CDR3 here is CASSPGRTQYF. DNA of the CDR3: TGTGCCAGCAGTCCTGGGAGGACCCAGTACTTC.